Below are 17 T cell receptor beta chains sequenced from a single sample in a study of blood T cell repertoires in COVID-19. Some clones are missing from TCRdb's copy, which holds only in-frame ones; the method was immunoSEQ multiplex PCR. The sample has around 250,000 clones; 70% to 90% are singletons. Sequencing input: PBMCs or T cells enriched from blood (not recorded which). The receptors originated from a middle-aged man who had been exposed to COVID-19.

The genes are TRBV5-1 and TRBJ1-6; TRBD1 might be the D (6 bases). Germline values: CDR1 SGHRS, CDR2 YFSETQ. V lost 4 bases and J lost 4, with 15 bases in between. CDR3 length: 16 residues. CDR3 loop: CASSPRGGVYNSPLHF. CDR3 in DNA: TGCGCCAGCAGCCCCCGAGGGGGGGTGTATAATTCACCCCTCCACTTT. Full variable domain (missing parts from reference TRBV5-1 and TRBJ1-6): KAGVTQTPRYLIKTRGQQVTLSCSPISGHRSVSWYQQTPGQGLQFLFEYFSETQRNKGNFPGRFSGRQFSNSRSEMNVSTLELGDSALYLCASSPRGGVYNSPLHFGNGTRLTVT.

The chain employs TRBV3-1 (or the pseudogene TRBV3-2) and TRBJ1-4; D is unresolved. Trimming cost V 3 bases and J 5 bases, with 10 bases left between them. CDR1 and CDR2 from the germline V gene are LGHDT and YNNKEL (reference sequence). The CDR3 extends over 14 amino acids. The CDR3 sequence is CASSHLGSNEKLFF. For the CDR3, the DNA is TGTGCCAGCAGCCATCTCGGGTCCAATGAAAAACTGTTTTTT.

This clone was seen a handful of times. J is TRBJ2-6 and V is TRBV28; 9 bases match TRBD1. The germline gives CDR1 MDHEN, CDR2 SYDVKM. The CDR3 runs 15 residues. The V and J ends lost 5 bases and 11 bases, in that order; junction bases with no gene match: 10. CDR3 coding DNA: TGTGCCAGCAGTCTGACACAGGGGGCTATCGACGTCCTGACTTTC. It encodes CASSLTQGAIDVLTF. Full variable domain (missing parts from reference TRBV28 and TRBJ2-6): DVKVTQSSRYLVKRTGEKVFLECVQDMDHENMFWYRQDPGLGLRLIYFSYDVKMKEKGDIPEGYSVSREKKERFSLILESASTNQTSMYLCASSLTQGAIDVLTFGAGSRLTVL.

The chain recombines TRBV6-5 with TRBJ1-2, with D perhaps TRBD1 (6 bases). The CDR3 contains 12 residues. Trimming stripped 4 bases from V and 8 bases from J, with 11 bases between. Germline V gene lookup returns CDR1 MNHEY and CDR2 SVGAGI. This chain's CDR3 is CASSSDRRGYTF. The CDR3 DNA reads as TGTGCCAGCAGTTCCGACAGGCGAGGCTACACCTTC.

The CDR3 DNA follows: TGTGCCTGGAGCTCCGCGTGGGAGCAGTTCTTC. It codes for CAWSSAWEQFF. The chain combines TRBV30 with TRBJ2-1; unclear D gene. Germline lookup yields CDR1 GTSNPN and CDR2 SVGIG (reference sequence). With 3 bases removed from V and 10 bases from J, the gap between germline ends came to 10 bases. CDR3 length: 11 residues.

DNA of the CDR3: TGTGCTAGTGGCTCCAAGGCCGGGTCAGGGTGGTTCGAGCAGTACGTC. It encodes CASGSKAGSGWFEQYV. V and J are TRBV12-5 and TRBJ2-7; weak D call: TRBD1 (5 bases). This CDR3 is built from 16 residues. Germline lookup yields CDR1 LGHNT and CDR2 FRNRAP. V lost 6 bases and J lost 6, with 24 bases in between.

The rearrangement links TRBV29-1 to TRBJ2-1, with 16 bases identical to TRBD2. The CDR3 is made up of 15 amino acids. V lost 7 bases and J lost 10; bases outside the gene matches: 10. Looked up from germline, CDR1 is SQVTM and CDR2 is ANQGSEA. CDR3 protein: CSAAGLAGGPGEQFF. CDR3 sequence (DNA): TGCAGCGCCGCGGGACTAGCGGGAGGGCCTGGGGAGCAGTTCTTC.

CDR3 nucleotides: TGTGCCATCAGTGAGCAGGGGGAAGCTTCACCCCTCCACTTT. This sequence encodes CAISEQGEASPLHF. The chain has TRBV10-3 and TRBJ1-6, with 7 bases matching TRBD1. CDR3 length equals 14 residues. V trimming: 2 bases; J trimming: 9 bases; junction bases outside the gene matches: 4. The V gene's germline CDR1 is ENHRY and CDR2 SYGVKD.

This clone is a singleton in its sample. CDR3 DNA sequence: TGTGCCAGTAGTCCCAGAATATCGAGCAATCAGCCCCAGCATTTT. It yields the protein CASSPRISSNQPQHF. V and J are TRBV19 and TRBJ1-5; no definite D call. V lost 5 bases, J lost 1 base, and 12 bases lay in between. Germline CDR1 reads LNHDA; CDR2 reads SQIVND (reference sequence). This CDR3 is built from 15 residues.

V usage is TRBV27 and J usage is TRBJ1-5, with a possible D match to TRBD1 (6 bases). The CDR3 runs 16 residues. Trimming took off 3 bases at V and 6 bases at J, with 18 bases between the two ends. The germline gives CDR1 MNHEY, CDR2 SMNVEV (reference sequence). In DNA form, the CDR3 reads TGTGCCAGCAGTTTTACCGACAGGTTGGGGAGTCAGCCCCAGCATTTT. It yields the protein CASSFTDRLGSQPQHF.

The rearrangement uses TRBV5-8 and TRBJ2-3; 8 bases map to TRBD2. The J segment lost 7 bases and the V segment lost 1 base, leaving 8 bases of the junction unmatched. The CDR3 spans 15 residues. Germline loops: CDR1 SGHTS, CDR2 YDEGEE. CDR3 nucleotide sequence: TGTGCCAGCAGCTTGCGGGGGGGCTCCCTAAATACGCAGTATTTT. Its translation is CASSLRGGSLNTQYF. The full variable domain, with the rest looked up from reference TRBV5-8 and TRBJ2-3, is EAGVTQSPTHLIKTRGQQATLRCSPISGHTSVYWYQQALGLGLQFLLWYDEGEERNRGNFPPRFSGRQFPNYSSELNVNALELEDSALYLCASSLRGGSLNTQYFGPGTRLTVL.

The chain employs TRBV7-9 and TRBJ2-1; 10 bases fit TRBD2. After removal of 3 bases from V and 4 bases from J, the junction contained 0 bases not matched to a gene. The CDR3 covers 14 residues. CDR1 is SEHNR, CDR2 FQNEAQ, per germline (reference sequence). CDR3 sequence (DNA): TGTGCCAGCAGCTTGACTAGCGGGTACAATGAGCAGTTCTTC. This codes for CASSLTSGYNEQFF. Full variable domain (outside the CDR3, taken from reference TRBV7-9 and TRBJ2-1): DTGVSQNPRHKITKRGQNVTFRCDPISEHNRLYWYRQTLGQGPEFLTYFQNEAQLEKSRLLSDRFSAERPKGSFSTLEIQRTEQGDSAMYLCASSLTSGYNEQFFGPGTRLTVL.

The J gene is TRBJ2-3, the V gene TRBV5-8; no clear D. V gave up 1 base and J gave up 2 bases, with 14 bases separating them. Germline CDR1 is SGHTS and CDR2 is YDEGEE. The CDR3 has 16 residues. The CDR3 reads CASSLISRGFTDTQYF. In nucleotides, the CDR3 is TGTGCCAGCAGCTTGATTTCGAGAGGATTCACAGATACGCAGTATTTT.

The chain links TRBV29-1 to TRBJ1-2; 7 bases line up with TRBD1. The CDR3 runs to 16 residues. From germline, CDR1 is SQVTM and CDR2 ANQGSEA. V lost 8 bases, J lost 7 bases, and 22 bases stayed unmatched. DNA of the CDR3: TGCAGCCTCCCCTGGACAGGCTTAAAGAATAGAAGTGGCTACACCTTC. It specifies CSLPWTGLKNRSGYTF. The full variable domain, with the rest looked up from reference TRBV29-1 and TRBJ1-2, is SAVISQKPSRDICQRGTSLTIQCQVDSQVTMMFWYRQQPGQSLTLIATANQGSEATYESGFVIDKFPISRPNLTFSTLTVSNMSPEDSSIYLCSLPWTGLKNRSGYTFGSGTRLTVV.

This clone was detected only once. The rearrangement links TRBV13 to TRBJ2-1; TRBD2 aligns across 9 bases. Germline V gene data show CDR1 as PRHDT and CDR2 as FYEKMQ (reference sequence). The CDR3 consists of 15 residues. With 5 bases clipped from V and 7 bases from J, the junction kept 9 bases outside the gene matches. The CDR3, as DNA: TGTGCCAGCAGCCCGCTTGCGGGAGGGATGAATGAGCAGTTCTTC. Encoded protein: CASSPLAGGMNEQFF.

CDR3 sequence (DNA): TGTGCCAGCAGCTCGACAACAGGGATCTCTGGAAACACCATATATTTT. Translated, it gives CASSSTTGISGNTIYF. The chain links TRBV5-4 to TRBJ1-3; D possibly corresponds to TRBD1 (6 bases). Germline lookup yields CDR1 SGHNT and CDR2 YYREEE (reference sequence). CDR3 length: 16 residues. Trimming shortened V by 3 bases and J by 0 bases, and 13 bases separated the two germline ends.

This clone has only one observation. This rearrangement joins TRBV28 to TRBJ2-5; D remains unclear. CDR3 length: 16 residues. Looked up from germline, CDR1 is MDHEN and CDR2 is SYDVKM. V lost 4 bases to trimming and J lost 7 bases, with 22 bases between them. The CDR3: CASSSSPGFLGGTQYF. The CDR3, as DNA: TGTGCCAGCAGTTCCTCTCCCGGTTTCCTCGGTGGGACCCAGTACTTC.